The clone carrying this T cell receptor (beta chain) has more than one count but fewer than ten. Its target is unknown. This record belongs to a study of cytomegalovirus exposure and HLA in healthy donors. Study observations and caveats: Serostatus for CMV was the only available immune exposure information.

V was shortened by 3 bases and J by 0 bases, with 9 bases between the two germline ends. The CDR3 is 14 amino acids. CDR1 and CDR2 (germline): SGHDT, YYEEEE. 60 Vbeta and 13 Jbeta primers were used in PCR. Measured with immunoSEQ multiplex PCR; TCRdb has only the in-frame clones, and not every one. Here the sample spans around 130,000 clones, around 9% being singletons. Despite likely unrecorded immune exposures, the donors were nominally healthy at the time of sampling. The sample comprised PBMCs. This receptor was taken from a man aged 40-55 years in good health and CMV-seronegative. The chain joins TRBV5-6 to TRBJ2-5; the D gene is possibly TRBD2 (5 bases). The DNA for the CDR3 is TGTGCCAGCAGCTGGAGAGGGAACCAAGAGACCCAGTACTTC. Translating it yields CASSWRGNQETQYF.